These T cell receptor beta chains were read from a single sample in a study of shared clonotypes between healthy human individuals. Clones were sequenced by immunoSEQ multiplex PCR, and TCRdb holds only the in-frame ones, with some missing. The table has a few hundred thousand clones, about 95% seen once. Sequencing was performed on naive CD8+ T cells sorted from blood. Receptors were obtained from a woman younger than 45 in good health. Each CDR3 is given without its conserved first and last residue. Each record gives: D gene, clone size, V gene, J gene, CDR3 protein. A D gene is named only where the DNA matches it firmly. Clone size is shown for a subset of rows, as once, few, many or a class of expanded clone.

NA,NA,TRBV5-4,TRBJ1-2,ASSLVLEGDPGYT
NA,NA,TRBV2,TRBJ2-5,ASTKARSQETQY
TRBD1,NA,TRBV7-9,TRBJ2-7,ASSYWGQVDEQY
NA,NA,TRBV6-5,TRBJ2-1,ASSYSAGGSYNEQF
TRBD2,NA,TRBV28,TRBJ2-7,ASSPAGGGYEQY
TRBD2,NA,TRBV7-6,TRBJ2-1,ASSFAGVNNEQF
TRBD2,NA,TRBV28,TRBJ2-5,ASSRGLQETQY
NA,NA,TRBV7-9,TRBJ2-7,ASSPLRGYAYEQY
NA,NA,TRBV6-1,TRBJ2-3,ASSENPGPHTDTQY
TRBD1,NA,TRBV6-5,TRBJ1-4,ASSYSGQGLEKLF
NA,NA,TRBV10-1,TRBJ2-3,ASSELQGGLTDTQY
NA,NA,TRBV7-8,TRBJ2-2,ASSLWKRANTGELF
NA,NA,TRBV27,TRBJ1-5,ASSLSRGPNQPQH
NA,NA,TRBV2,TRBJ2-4,ASSPGPIAKNIQY
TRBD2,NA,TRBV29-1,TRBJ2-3,SVEGREGPDTQY
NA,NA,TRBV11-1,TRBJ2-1,ASSLASGRGEQF
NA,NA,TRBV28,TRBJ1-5,ASSLGLNNQPQH
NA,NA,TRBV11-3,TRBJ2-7,ASSTGPSEQY
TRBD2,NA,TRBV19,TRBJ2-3,ASSIVPGLTSTDTQY
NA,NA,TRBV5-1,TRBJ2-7,ASSLNGFHEQY
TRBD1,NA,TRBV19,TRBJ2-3,AKTQGPDTQY
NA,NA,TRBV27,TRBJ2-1,ASSFLAAPYNEQF
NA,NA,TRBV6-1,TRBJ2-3,ASREGLSTDTQY
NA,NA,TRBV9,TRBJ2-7,ASSAGPPDYEQY
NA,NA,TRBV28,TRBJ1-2,ASSSGFVSYGYT
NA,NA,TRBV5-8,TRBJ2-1,ASSLRGRDEQF
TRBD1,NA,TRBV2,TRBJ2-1,ASRGQGADEQF
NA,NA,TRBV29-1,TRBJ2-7,SVENGYEQY
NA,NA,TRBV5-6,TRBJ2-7,ASSHTTSEQY
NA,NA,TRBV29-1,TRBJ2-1,SVGDQGYNEQF
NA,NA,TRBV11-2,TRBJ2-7,ASTPDLPFPYSYEQY
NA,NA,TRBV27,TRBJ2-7,ASSLSVRREQY
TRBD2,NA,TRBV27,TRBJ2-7,ASSPGLASYEQY
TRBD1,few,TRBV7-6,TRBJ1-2,ASSLAEGAYGYT
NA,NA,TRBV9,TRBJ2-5,ASSVGAVFQETQY
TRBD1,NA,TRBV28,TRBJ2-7,ASSFVTGGEQY
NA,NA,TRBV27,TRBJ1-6,ASSLSPYSPLH
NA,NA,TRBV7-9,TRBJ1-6,ASSLDGATENSPLH
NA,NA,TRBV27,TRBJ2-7,ASSPGSRGAEQY
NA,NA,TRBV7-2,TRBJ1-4,ASSLALGRTNEKLF
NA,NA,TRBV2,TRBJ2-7,ASSEGQLRKYEQY
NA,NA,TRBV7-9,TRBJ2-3,ASSLALGGKVGSTDTQY
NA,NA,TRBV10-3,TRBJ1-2,AISETGNYGYT
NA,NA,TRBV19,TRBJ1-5,ASSRRLSRPQH
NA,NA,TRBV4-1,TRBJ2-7,ASSPSLGDTYEQY
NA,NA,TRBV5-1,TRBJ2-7,ASSLGDTIYEQY
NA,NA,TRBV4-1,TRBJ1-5,ASSQVGGDQPQH
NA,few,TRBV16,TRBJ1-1,ASSQSSTEAEAF